Listed below are T cell receptor beta chains from one sample, sequenced in a study of blood T cell repertoires in COVID-19. Clones were sequenced by immunoSEQ multiplex PCR, and TCRdb holds only the in-frame ones, with some missing. In the table there are 410,000 or so clones, 75% to 90% of which are singletons. Sequenced input: peripheral blood. Receptor source: a woman aged 35 to 49 with COVID-19, enrolled during active disease. Both conserved end residues are part of each CDR3. Fields, in order: J gene, clone size, D gene, V gene, CDR3 DNA, CDR3 protein. The D gene is left open where the match is weak. Only some rows state a clone size, as once, few, many or a class for expanded clones.

J gene: TRBJ2-3
clone size: NA
D gene: NA
V gene: TRBV2
CDR3 DNA: TGTGCCAGCTCTACCCGCTTGACAGATACGCAGTATTTT
CDR3 protein: CASSTRLTDTQYF

J gene: TRBJ1-4
clone size: NA
D gene: TRBD1
V gene: TRBV5-1
CDR3 DNA: TGCGCCAGCAGCTTGGCACCTCAGGGGGGAGGTGAAAAACTGTTTTTT
CDR3 protein: CASSLAPQGGGEKLFF

J gene: TRBJ1-2
clone size: NA
D gene: TRBD1
V gene: TRBV9
CDR3 DNA: TGTGCCAGCAGCGTAGGTTGGAGGACAGGGACAGGCTACACCTTC
CDR3 protein: CASSVGWRTGTGYTF

J gene: TRBJ2-7
clone size: few
D gene: NA
V gene: TRBV7-2
CDR3 DNA: TGTGCCAGCAGCTTAGGGCTCCAGGGTGGGGAGCAGTACTTC
CDR3 protein: CASSLGLQGGEQYF

J gene: TRBJ1-6
clone size: NA
D gene: TRBD1
V gene: TRBV28
CDR3 DNA: TGTGCCAGCAGACTCTCAGGGGGCTCCTATAATTCACCCCTCCACTTT
CDR3 protein: CASRLSGGSYNSPLHF

J gene: TRBJ1-2
clone size: NA
D gene: TRBD1
V gene: TRBV7-2
CDR3 DNA: TGTGCCAGCAGCTTAAAGGGGGGACAGGGTAGGAGCTACACCTTC
CDR3 protein: CASSLKGGQGRSYTF

J gene: TRBJ1-2
clone size: few
D gene: NA
V gene: TRBV5-1
CDR3 DNA: TGCGCCAGCCGTTTAAGGACAGCTCAAATTCATGGCTACACCTTC
CDR3 protein: CASRLRTAQIHGYTF

J gene: TRBJ2-7
clone size: once
D gene: NA
V gene: TRBV6-5
CDR3 DNA: TGTGCCAGCAGGGACCGAGGAGGGTACTCCTACGAGCAGTACTTC
CDR3 protein: CASRDRGGYSYEQYF

J gene: TRBJ2-5
clone size: NA
D gene: TRBD2
V gene: TRBV28
CDR3 DNA: TGTGCCAGCAGTCGCTGGACTAGCGGGGTCAAAGTGGAGACCCAGTACTTC
CDR3 protein: CASSRWTSGVKVETQYF

J gene: TRBJ1-1
clone size: NA
D gene: TRBD1
V gene: TRBV12-5
CDR3 DNA: TGTGCTAGTGGTTTGTCGCAGGGGGGCGCGGACACTGAAGCTTTCTTT
CDR3 protein: CASGLSQGGADTEAFF

J gene: TRBJ2-7
clone size: NA
D gene: NA
V gene: TRBV5-1
CDR3 DNA: TGCGCCAGCAGCTCGGGTCGGTTCCGGTCGGGCTACGAGCAGTACTTC
CDR3 protein: CASSSGRFRSGYEQYF

J gene: TRBJ2-7
clone size: NA
D gene: NA
V gene: TRBV3-1/TRBV3-2
CDR3 DNA: TGTGCCAGCAGCAGTTTGACAGCGTCCTACGAGCAGTACTTC
CDR3 protein: CASSSLTASYEQYF

J gene: TRBJ2-7
clone size: NA
D gene: TRBD1
V gene: TRBV9
CDR3 DNA: TGTGCCAGCAGCGTAGAGGCGGGACAGGGGGTCTACGAGCAGTACTTC
CDR3 protein: CASSVEAGQGVYEQYF

J gene: TRBJ1-1
clone size: NA
D gene: NA
V gene: TRBV9
CDR3 DNA: TGTGCCAGCAGCGTAGGTCAGGGGATTATCATGAACACTGAAGCTTTCTTT
CDR3 protein: CASSVGQGIIMNTEAFF

J gene: TRBJ1-6
clone size: NA
D gene: NA
V gene: TRBV7-3
CDR3 DNA: TGTGCCAGCAGCCGTTCGGGGAATTCACCCCTCCACTTT
CDR3 protein: CASSRSGNSPLHF

J gene: TRBJ1-2
clone size: once
D gene: TRBD1
V gene: TRBV7-9
CDR3 DNA: TGTGCCAGCAGGGCCGGGACAGGGGCTTTCCACACCTTC
CDR3 protein: CASRAGTGAFHTF

J gene: TRBJ1-1
clone size: once
D gene: NA
V gene: TRBV5-1
CDR3 DNA: TGCGCCAGCAGCCCTCTCGCAGGGAAGGACACTGAAGCTTTCTTT
CDR3 protein: CASSPLAGKDTEAFF

J gene: TRBJ1-2
clone size: NA
D gene: NA
V gene: TRBV28
CDR3 DNA: TGTGCCAGCAGTTTATTGGGGGGATATGGCTACACCTTC
CDR3 protein: CASSLLGGYGYTF

J gene: TRBJ1-1
clone size: NA
D gene: NA
V gene: TRBV7-9
CDR3 DNA: TGTGCCAGCAGCTTGGCCGGGGTCAGTACTGAAGCTTTCTTT
CDR3 protein: CASSLAGVSTEAFF

J gene: TRBJ1-5
clone size: NA
D gene: NA
V gene: TRBV7-2
CDR3 DNA: TGTGCCAGCAGCTTAGGGGCACTGTATAGCAATCAGCCCCAGCATTTT
CDR3 protein: CASSLGALYSNQPQHF

J gene: TRBJ2-3
clone size: NA
D gene: TRBD1
V gene: TRBV7-8
CDR3 DNA: TGTGCCAGCAGACGAACCGGGACAGCAAGCACAGATACGCAGTATTTT
CDR3 protein: CASRRTGTASTDTQYF

J gene: TRBJ2-7
clone size: NA
D gene: NA
V gene: TRBV11-2
CDR3 DNA: TGTGCCAGCAGCTTAGATCAAGCGGATAGCTCCTACGAGCAGTACTTC
CDR3 protein: CASSLDQADSSYEQYF

J gene: TRBJ1-1
clone size: NA
D gene: TRBD1
V gene: TRBV28
CDR3 DNA: TGTGCCAGCAGCCGTAAGCAGACAGGGGACTTCAACACTGAAGCTTTCTTT
CDR3 protein: CASSRKQTGDFNTEAFF

J gene: TRBJ2-7
clone size: NA
D gene: NA
V gene: TRBV5-1
CDR3 DNA: TGCGCCAGCAGCTTGGCCCAGGGCGCTTACGAGCAGTACTTC
CDR3 protein: CASSLAQGAYEQYF

J gene: TRBJ1-4
clone size: NA
D gene: TRBD1
V gene: TRBV30
CDR3 DNA: TGTGCCTGGAGCCCCGGGACAGGGTTTCAGGAAAAACTGTTTTTT
CDR3 protein: CAWSPGTGFQEKLFF

J gene: TRBJ2-7
clone size: NA
D gene: TRBD2
V gene: TRBV27
CDR3 DNA: TGTGCCAGCAGTTTATCGATCCCTAGCGGGGTCAGAGAGCAGTACTTC
CDR3 protein: CASSLSIPSGVREQYF

J gene: TRBJ1-5
clone size: few
D gene: NA
V gene: TRBV7-2
CDR3 DNA: TGTGCCAGCAGCCTCGGGAGTTCTCATCAGCCCCAGCATTTT
CDR3 protein: CASSLGSSHQPQHF

J gene: TRBJ1-2
clone size: NA
D gene: TRBD1
V gene: TRBV3-1/TRBV3-2
CDR3 DNA: TGTGCCAGCAGCCCTGGACAGGGTCTTATGGGCTACACCTTC
CDR3 protein: CASSPGQGLMGYTF

J gene: TRBJ1-2
clone size: NA
D gene: NA
V gene: TRBV5-1
CDR3 DNA: TGCGCCAGCAGCTTGACAAGTCATAACTATGGCTACACCTTC
CDR3 protein: CASSLTSHNYGYTF

J gene: TRBJ1-5
clone size: NA
D gene: NA
V gene: TRBV19
CDR3 DNA: TGTGCCAGTAGTCCCCCGGGACACCCCAATCAGCCCCAGCATTTT
CDR3 protein: CASSPPGHPNQPQHF

J gene: TRBJ2-2
clone size: NA
D gene: NA
V gene: TRBV5-1
CDR3 DNA: TGCGCCAGCAGCCCACAGGGCGGTACCGGGGAGCTGTTTTTT
CDR3 protein: CASSPQGGTGELFF

J gene: TRBJ1-1
clone size: NA
D gene: TRBD1
V gene: TRBV5-1
CDR3 DNA: TGCGCCAGCAGTCTCAGGTCGGGGGACAGTGGCTTTACTGAAGCTTTCTTT
CDR3 protein: CASSLRSGDSGFTEAFF

J gene: TRBJ1-1
clone size: few
D gene: TRBD1
V gene: TRBV2
CDR3 DNA: TGTGCCAGCGGGACAGGGTTTGGGAGCACTGAAGCTTTCTTT
CDR3 protein: CASGTGFGSTEAFF

J gene: TRBJ1-1
clone size: NA
D gene: NA
V gene: TRBV9
CDR3 DNA: TGTGCCAGCAGCGGTCTAAAGACTGAAGCTTTCTTT
CDR3 protein: CASSGLKTEAFF

J gene: TRBJ1-1
clone size: NA
D gene: NA
V gene: TRBV2
CDR3 DNA: TGTGCCAGCTTTATGAACACTGAAGCTTTCTTT
CDR3 protein: CASFMNTEAFF

J gene: TRBJ1-1
clone size: NA
D gene: TRBD1
V gene: TRBV19
CDR3 DNA: TGTGCCAGTAGTTTCCGGGACAGCCAAGCTTTCTTT
CDR3 protein: CASSFRDSQAFF

J gene: TRBJ2-1
clone size: NA
D gene: NA
V gene: TRBV7-7
CDR3 DNA: TGTGCTAGCAGTTTAACCCGGGACATCATCAATGAGCAGTTCTTC
CDR3 protein: CASSLTRDIINEQFF

J gene: TRBJ1-3
clone size: once
D gene: NA
V gene: TRBV6-5
CDR3 DNA: TGTGCCAGCAGTTACTCGACCGGCGGTTCTGGAAACACCATATATTTT
CDR3 protein: CASSYSTGGSGNTIYF

J gene: TRBJ2-3
clone size: once
D gene: TRBD2
V gene: TRBV2
CDR3 DNA: TGTGCCAGCAGTATGGTCCGGGGAGGGTCAGATACGCAGTATTTT
CDR3 protein: CASSMVRGGSDTQYF

J gene: TRBJ1-6
clone size: NA
D gene: TRBD1
V gene: TRBV7-9
CDR3 DNA: TGTGCCAGCAGCTCGAGCCGGACAGGGCTCACCGCCATTAATTCACCCCTCCACTTT
CDR3 protein: CASSSSRTGLTAINSPLHF

J gene: TRBJ2-1
clone size: NA
D gene: TRBD2
V gene: TRBV6-5
CDR3 DNA: TGTGCCAGCAGCACCCTAGCGGGAGCATACAATGAGCAGTTCTTC
CDR3 protein: CASSTLAGAYNEQFF

J gene: TRBJ1-6
clone size: few
D gene: TRBD1
V gene: TRBV7-3
CDR3 DNA: TGTGCCAGCAGCTTAAGGGCTGGCGGCAGGGGGCTAGGTTCACCCCTCCACTTT
CDR3 protein: CASSLRAGGRGLGSPLHF